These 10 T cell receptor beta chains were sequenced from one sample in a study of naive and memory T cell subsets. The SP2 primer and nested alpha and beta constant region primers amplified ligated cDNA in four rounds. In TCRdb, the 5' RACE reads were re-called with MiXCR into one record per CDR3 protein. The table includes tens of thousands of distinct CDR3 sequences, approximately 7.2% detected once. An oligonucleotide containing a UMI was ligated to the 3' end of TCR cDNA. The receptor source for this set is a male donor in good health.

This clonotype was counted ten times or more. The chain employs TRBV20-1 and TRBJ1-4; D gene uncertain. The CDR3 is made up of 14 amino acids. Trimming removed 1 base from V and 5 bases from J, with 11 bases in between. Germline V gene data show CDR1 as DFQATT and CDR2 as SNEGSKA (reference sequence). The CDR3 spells CSARGTGGNEKLFF. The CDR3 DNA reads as TGCAGTGCTAGAGGTACCGGAGGGAATGAAAAACTGTTTTTT.

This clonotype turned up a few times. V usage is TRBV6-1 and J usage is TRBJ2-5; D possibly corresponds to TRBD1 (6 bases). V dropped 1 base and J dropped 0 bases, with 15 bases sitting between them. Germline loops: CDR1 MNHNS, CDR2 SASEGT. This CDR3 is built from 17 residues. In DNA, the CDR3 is TGTGCCAGCAGTGAAGAGGGGGTTTACAGTTACCAAGAGACCCAGTACTTC. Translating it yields CASSEEGVYSYQETQYF.

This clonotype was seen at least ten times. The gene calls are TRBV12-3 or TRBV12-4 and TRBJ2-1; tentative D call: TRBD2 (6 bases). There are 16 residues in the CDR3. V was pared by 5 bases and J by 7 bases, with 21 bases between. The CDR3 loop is CASSPYGGGGGNEQFF. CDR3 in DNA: TGTGCCAGCAGTCCGTACGGGGGTGGGGGTGGAAATGAGCAGTTCTTC.

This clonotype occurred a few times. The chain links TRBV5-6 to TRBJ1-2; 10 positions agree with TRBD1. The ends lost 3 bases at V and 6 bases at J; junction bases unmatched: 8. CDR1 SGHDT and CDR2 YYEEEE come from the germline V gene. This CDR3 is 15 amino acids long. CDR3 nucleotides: TGTGCCAGCAGCTCGCCGGGACAGGGGTTTCATGGCTACACCTTC. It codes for CASSSPGQGFHGYTF.

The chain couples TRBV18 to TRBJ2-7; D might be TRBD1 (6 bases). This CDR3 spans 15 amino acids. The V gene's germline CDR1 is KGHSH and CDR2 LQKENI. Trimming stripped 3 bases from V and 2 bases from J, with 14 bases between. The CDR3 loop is CASSPAGTTTYEQYF. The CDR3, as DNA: TGTGCCAGCTCACCCGCCGGGACAACCACCTACGAGCAGTACTTC.

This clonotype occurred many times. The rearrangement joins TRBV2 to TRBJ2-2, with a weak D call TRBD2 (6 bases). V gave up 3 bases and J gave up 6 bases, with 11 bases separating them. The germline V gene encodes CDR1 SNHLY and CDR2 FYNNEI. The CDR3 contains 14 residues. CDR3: CASSEDGTPGELFF. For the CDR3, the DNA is TGTGCCAGCAGTGAGGACGGGACTCCCGGGGAGCTGTTTTTT.

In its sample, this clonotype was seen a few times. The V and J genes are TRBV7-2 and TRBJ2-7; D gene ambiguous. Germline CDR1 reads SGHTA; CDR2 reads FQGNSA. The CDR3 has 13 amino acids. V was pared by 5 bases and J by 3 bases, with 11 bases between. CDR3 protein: CASSVNLGYEQYF. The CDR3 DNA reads TGTGCCAGCAGCGTAAATCTAGGCTACGAGCAGTACTTC. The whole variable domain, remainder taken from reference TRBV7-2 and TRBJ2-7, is GAGVSQSPSNKVTEKGKDVELRCDPISGHTALYWYRQSLGQGLEFLIYFQGNSAPDKSGLPSDRFSAERTGGSVSTLTIQRTQQEDSAVYLCASSVNLGYEQYFGPGTRLTVT.

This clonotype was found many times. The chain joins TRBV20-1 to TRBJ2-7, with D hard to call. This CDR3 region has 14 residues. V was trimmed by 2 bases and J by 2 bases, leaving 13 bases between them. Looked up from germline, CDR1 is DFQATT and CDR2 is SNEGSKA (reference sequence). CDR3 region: CSARNRGEAYEQYF. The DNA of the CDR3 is TGCAGTGCTAGAAACCGCGGAGAGGCCTACGAGCAGTACTTC.

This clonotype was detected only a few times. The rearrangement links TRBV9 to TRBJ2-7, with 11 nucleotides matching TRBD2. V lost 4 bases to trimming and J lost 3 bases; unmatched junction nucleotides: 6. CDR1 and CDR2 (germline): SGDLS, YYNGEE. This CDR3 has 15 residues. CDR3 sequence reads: CASSPSGGPLYEQYF. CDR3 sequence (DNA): TGTGCCAGCAGCCCTAGCGGGGGGCCCCTCTACGAGCAGTACTTC.

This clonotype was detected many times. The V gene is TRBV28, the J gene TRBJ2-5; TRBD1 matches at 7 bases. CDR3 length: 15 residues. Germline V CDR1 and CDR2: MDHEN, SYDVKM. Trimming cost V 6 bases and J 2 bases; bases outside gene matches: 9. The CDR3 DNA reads TGTGCCAGCAGATCCATGGGACAGACGCAAGAGACCCAGTACTTC. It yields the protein CASRSMGQTQETQYF. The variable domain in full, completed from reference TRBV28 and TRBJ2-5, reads DVKVTQSSRYLVKRTGEKVFLECVQDMDHENMFWYRQDPGLGLRLIYFSYDVKMKEKGDIPEGYSVSREKKERFSLILESASTNQTSMYLCASRSMGQTQETQYFGPGTRLLVL.